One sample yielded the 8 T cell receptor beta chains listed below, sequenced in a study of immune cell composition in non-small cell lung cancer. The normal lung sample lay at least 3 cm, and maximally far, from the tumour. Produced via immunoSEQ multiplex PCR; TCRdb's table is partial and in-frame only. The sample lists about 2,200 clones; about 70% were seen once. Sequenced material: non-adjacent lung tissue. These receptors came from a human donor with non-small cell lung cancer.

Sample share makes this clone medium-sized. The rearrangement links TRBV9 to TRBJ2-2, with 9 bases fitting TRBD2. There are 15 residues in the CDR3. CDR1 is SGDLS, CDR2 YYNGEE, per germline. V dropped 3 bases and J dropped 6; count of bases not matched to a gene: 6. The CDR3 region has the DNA TGTGCCAGCAGCGGAACTAGCGGGTTACCCGGGGAGCTGTTTTTT. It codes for CASSGTSGLPGELFF.

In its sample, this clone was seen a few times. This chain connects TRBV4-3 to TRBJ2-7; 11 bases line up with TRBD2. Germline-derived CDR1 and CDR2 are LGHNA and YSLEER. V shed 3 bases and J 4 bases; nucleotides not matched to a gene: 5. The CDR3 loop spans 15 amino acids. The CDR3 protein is CASSHFSGGVYEQYF. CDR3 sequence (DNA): TGCGCCAGCAGCCATTTTAGCGGGGGGGTTTACGAGCAGTACTTC.

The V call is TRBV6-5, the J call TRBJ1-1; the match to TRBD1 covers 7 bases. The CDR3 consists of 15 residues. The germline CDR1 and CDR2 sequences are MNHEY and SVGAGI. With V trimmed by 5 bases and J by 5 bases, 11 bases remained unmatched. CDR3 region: CASSRQGGGGTEAFF. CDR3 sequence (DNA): TGTGCCAGCAGTCGACAGGGAGGCGGAGGAACTGAAGCTTTCTTT.

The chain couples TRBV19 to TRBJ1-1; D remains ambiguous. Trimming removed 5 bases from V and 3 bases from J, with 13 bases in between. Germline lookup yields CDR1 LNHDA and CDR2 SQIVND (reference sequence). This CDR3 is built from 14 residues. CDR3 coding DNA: TGTGCCAGTAGTGGCGAGGTGACCTACACTGAAGCTTTCTTT. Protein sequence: CASSGEVTYTEAFF.

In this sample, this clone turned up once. CDR3 in amino acids: CASSQEWTGGLVEQFF. The CDR3 DNA follows: TGTGCCAGCAGCCAAGAGTGGACAGGGGGTTTAGTTGAGCAGTTCTTC. The chain joins TRBV14 to TRBJ2-1; 10 nucleotides align to TRBD1. The CDR3 has 16 amino acids. The J segment lost 9 bases and the V segment lost 0 bases, leaving 8 bases of the junction unmatched. Looked up from germline, CDR1 is SGHDN and CDR2 is FVKESK.

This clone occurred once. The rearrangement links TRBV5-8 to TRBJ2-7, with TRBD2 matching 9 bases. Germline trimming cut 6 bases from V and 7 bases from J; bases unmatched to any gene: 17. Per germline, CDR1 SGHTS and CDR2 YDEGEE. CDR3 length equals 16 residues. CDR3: CASTPSGSGGLWEQYF. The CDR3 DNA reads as TGTGCCAGCACCCCTTCAGGTAGCGGGGGACTATGGGAGCAGTACTTC.

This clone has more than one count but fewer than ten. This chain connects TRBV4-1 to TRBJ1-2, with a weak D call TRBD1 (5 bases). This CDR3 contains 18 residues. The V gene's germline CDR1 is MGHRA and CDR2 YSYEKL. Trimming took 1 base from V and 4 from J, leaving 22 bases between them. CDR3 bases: TGCGCCAGCAGCCAAGCCCAGACCCACTTTTTCGGGGGCTATGGCTACACCTTC. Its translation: CASSQAQTHFFGGYGYTF.

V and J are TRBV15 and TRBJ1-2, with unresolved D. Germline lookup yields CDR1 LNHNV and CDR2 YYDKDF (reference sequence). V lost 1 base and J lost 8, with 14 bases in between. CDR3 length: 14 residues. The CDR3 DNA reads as TGTGCCACCAGCAGAGCCGGCGGAGGTGGAGGCTACACCTTC. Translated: CATSRAGGGGGYTF.